Listed below are T cell receptor beta chains from one sample, sequenced in a study of glioma-infiltrating T cells after dendritic cell vaccination. TCRdb's copy holds only in-frame clones and misses some; the assay was immunoSEQ multiplex PCR. The sample has 80,000 to 100,000 clones, about 79% seen once. Here the sequenced sample was blood, taken before dendritic cell vaccination. The receptors here all came from a human donor with glioblastoma. The CDR3 runs from the conserved cysteine through the conserved F or W. The D gene is left open where the match is weak. Clone size appears in some rows only: once, few, many, or a class for an expanded clone.

TRBV4-2	NA	TRBJ2-3	few	CASSRLPRTADTQYF	TGTGCCAGCAGCCGCCTCCCGAGAACCGCAGATACGCAGTATTTT
TRBV9	NA	TRBJ2-1	NA	CASSVISGGVDEQFF	TGTGCCAGCAGCGTCATCAGCGGAGGGGTAGATGAGCAGTTCTTC
TRBV29-1	NA	TRBJ2-3	NA	CSVAAQGKATQYF	TGCAGCGTTGCGGCACAGGGCAAGGCTACGCAGTATTTT
TRBV2	NA	TRBJ1-1	NA	CASSASGQVGTEAFF	TGTGCCAGCAGCGCCAGTGGACAAGTAGGCACTGAAGCTTTCTTT
TRBV28	TRBD1	TRBJ1-5	NA	CASSLSSRRQGIIQPQHF	TGTGCCAGCAGTTTATCATCCCGCAGACAGGGGATCATCCAGCCCCAGCATTTT
TRBV11-2	TRBD2	TRBJ2-1	NA	CASSHGAGGPYNEQFF	TGTGCCAGCAGCCATGGGGCGGGAGGGCCGTACAATGAGCAGTTCTTC
TRBV27	TRBD1	TRBJ1-1	NA	CASSGTGGTEAFF	TGTGCCAGCAGCGGGACAGGGGGAACTGAAGCTTTCTTT
TRBV7-2	NA	TRBJ2-1	once	CASSSSEGSYNEQFF	TGTGCCAGCAGCTCCAGTGAGGGATCCTACAATGAGCAGTTCTTC
TRBV27	NA	TRBJ1-2	NA	CASSLGQSYGYTF	TGTGCCAGCAGTTTAGGACAGTCCTATGGCTACACCTTC
TRBV28	NA	TRBJ2-5	few	CASSFPGPQETQYF	TGTGCCAGCAGTTTTCCAGGGCCCCAAGAGACCCAGTACTTC
TRBV28	NA	TRBJ1-4	NA	CASSRPRGSTNEKLFF	TGTGCCAGCAGTAGGCCTAGGGGATCGACTAATGAAAAACTGTTTTTT
TRBV7-9	TRBD1	TRBJ2-7	once	CASRGTGVGEQYF	TGTGCCAGCAGAGGGACAGGGGTCGGCGAGCAGTACTTC
TRBV10-1	NA	TRBJ2-1	NA	CASSEQLGISYNEQFF	TGCGCCAGCAGTGAGCAACTAGGGATCTCCTACAATGAGCAGTTCTTC
TRBV5-1	TRBD1	TRBJ1-1	NA	CASSLGTGAGFF	TGCGCCAGCAGCTTGGGGACAGGGGCGGGTTTCTTT
TRBV19	NA	TRBJ2-7	NA	CASSAFRGDEQYF	TGTGCCAGTAGTGCCTTCAGGGGGGACGAGCAGTACTTC
TRBV6-1	NA	TRBJ1-5	NA	CASSEQVHNQPQHF	TGTGCCAGCAGTGAACAGGTTCACAATCAGCCCCAGCATTTT
TRBV5-1	TRBD2	TRBJ2-3	NA	CASSLGGGTITDTQYF	TGCGCCAGCAGCTTGGGAGGCGGGACTATCACAGATACGCAGTATTTT
TRBV27	TRBD1	TRBJ1-2	NA	CASSFLGQLQGDYGYTF	TGTGCCAGCAGTTTTTTGGGACAGCTACAAGGGGACTATGGCTACACCTTC
TRBV9	TRBD2	TRBJ2-3	few	CASSAGGRTDTQYF	TGTGCCAGCAGCGCGGGGGGAAGGACAGATACGCAGTATTTT
TRBV5-1	NA	TRBJ2-3	NA	CASSFSGTDGDTQYF	TGCGCCAGCAGCTTTTCCGGGACTGATGGAGATACGCAGTATTTT
TRBV7-3	NA	TRBJ2-1	NA	CASSPGGGPMDEQFF	TGTGCCAGCAGCCCAGGCGGAGGGCCAATGGATGAGCAGTTCTTC
TRBV19	NA	TRBJ2-1	NA	CASSIEAPGLYNEQFF	TGTGCCAGTAGTATAGAAGCTCCCGGACTCTACAATGAGCAGTTCTTC
TRBV28	TRBD2	TRBJ2-2	NA	CASINSGSGTGELFF	TGTGCCAGCATTAATAGCGGGAGCGGCACCGGGGAGCTGTTTTTT
TRBV27	NA	TRBJ2-2	once	CASNPLGPNTGELFF	TGTGCCAGCAACCCACTAGGGCCGAACACCGGGGAGCTGTTTTTT
TRBV9	TRBD2	TRBJ2-7	NA	CASSPPGGGLLGEQYF	TGTGCCAGCAGCCCCCCCGGCGGGGGTCTCCTCGGGGAGCAGTACTTC
TRBV10-2	TRBD2	TRBJ2-5	NA	CASRSGGKETQYF	TGCGCCAGCCGTTCGGGGGGGAAAGAGACCCAGTACTTC
TRBV12-5	NA	TRBJ1-1	NA	CASVGGLEAFF	TGTGCTAGTGTCGGGGGTCTGGAAGCTTTCTTT
TRBV5-1	TRBD1	TRBJ2-1	NA	CASSLALGQGPNEQFF	TGCGCCAGCAGCTTGGCCCTGGGACAGGGACCGAATGAGCAGTTCTTC
TRBV10-3	TRBD2	TRBJ2-1	NA	CAISETGGDFGEQFF	TGTGCCATCAGTGAGACGGGAGGGGATTTCGGTGAGCAGTTCTTC
TRBV27	TRBD1	TRBJ2-5	NA	CASRPGQGYQETQYF	TGTGCCAGCCGTCCGGGACAGGGGTACCAAGAGACCCAGTACTTC
TRBV30	NA	TRBJ1-2	NA	CAWSVLEGSGYTF	TGTGCCTGGAGTGTACTCGAGGGTTCTGGCTACACCTTC
TRBV4-1	TRBD1	TRBJ1-1	NA	CASSQDRRDRGLNTEAFF	TGCGCCAGCAGCCAAGACAGGCGGGACAGGGGACTTAACACTGAAGCTTTCTTT
TRBV10-3	TRBD2	TRBJ2-1	NA	CATGTSGGGSYNEQFF	TGTGCCACCGGGACTAGCGGGGGGGGCTCCTACAATGAGCAGTTCTTC
TRBV10-3	TRBD1	TRBJ1-2	NA	CAISESTGGYYGYTF	TGTGCCATCAGTGAGTCGACAGGGGGATACTATGGCTACACCTTC
TRBV6-1	TRBD1	TRBJ1-2	NA	CASRDRGSDYGYTF	TGTGCCAGCAGGGACAGGGGGAGCGACTATGGCTACACCTTC
TRBV7-8	NA	TRBJ1-1	NA	CASSVQGTDEAFF	TGTGCCAGCAGCGTCCAGGGGACGGATGAAGCTTTCTTT
TRBV5-8	NA	TRBJ2-1	NA	CASSYSRGAQVNEQFF	TGTGCCAGCAGCTATTCCCGGGGGGCCCAAGTCAATGAGCAGTTCTTC
TRBV5-4	TRBD1	TRBJ1-4	NA	CASSLAGGQGQRVKLFF	TGTGCCAGCAGCTTGGCAGGGGGACAGGGGCAACGTGTAAAACTGTTTTTT
TRBV10-2	TRBD1	TRBJ1-2	NA	CASRGGQGRQEGYTF	TGCGCCAGCCGCGGGGGACAGGGGAGGCAGGAGGGCTACACCTTC
TRBV6-4	NA	TRBJ1-2	NA	CASSDKPGELGYTF	TGTGCCAGCAGTGACAAGCCGGGGGAACTGGGCTACACCTTC
TRBV5-1	NA	TRBJ1-2	NA	CASSGGVLGYGYTF	TGCGCCAGCAGCGGAGGGGTTTTGGGCTATGGCTACACCTTC
TRBV6-1	TRBD1	TRBJ1-1	NA	CASSEMAGGNTEAFF	TGTGCCAGCAGTGAAATGGCAGGGGGGAACACTGAAGCTTTCTTT
TRBV19	NA	TRBJ1-1	NA	CASSKHRDRSNTEAFF	TGTGCCAGTAGTAAACATCGTGACAGGTCGAACACTGAAGCTTTCTTT
TRBV9	NA	TRBJ2-1	NA	CASSVALSSPSSYNEQFF	TGTGCCAGCAGCGTAGCTCTGAGCTCTCCAAGCTCCTACAATGAGCAGTTCTTC
TRBV28	NA	TRBJ2-7	few	CASSLSRFDEQYF	TGTGCCAGCAGTTTAAGTAGATTCGACGAGCAGTACTTC
TRBV30	NA	TRBJ2-2	NA	CASRTGSSTGELFF	TGTGCCTCGAGAACAGGGTCTAGCACCGGGGAGCTGTTTTTT
TRBV2	NA	TRBJ1-2	NA	CASRGGIFYGYTF	TGTGCCAGCAGGGGAGGGATATTCTATGGCTACACCTTC
TRBV2	NA	TRBJ1-2	NA	CASSESRAGGYTF	TGTGCCAGCAGTGAGAGCAGGGCCGGTGGCTACACCTTC
TRBV7-9	TRBD2	TRBJ2-1	NA	CASSLAVVAGADEFF	TGTGCCAGCAGCTTAGCCGTGGTAGCGGGGGCGGACGAGTTCTTC
TRBV7-3	TRBD2	TRBJ2-1	NA	CASSLTGGSYNEQFF	TGTGCCAGCAGCTTAACGGGGGGGAGCTACAATGAGCAGTTCTTC
TRBV9	TRBD2	TRBJ2-5	few	CASSVGTSGSETQYF	TGTGCCAGCAGCGTAGGGACTAGCGGGAGTGAGACCCAGTACTTC
TRBV2	TRBD2	TRBJ2-5	few	CASGGGLGTQYF	TGTGCCAGCGGGGGAGGGTTAGGAACCCAGTACTTC
TRBV6-1	TRBD1	TRBJ2-7	NA	CASSRPGQGFHEQYF	TGTGCCAGCAGTAGGCCGGGACAGGGTTTCCACGAGCAGTACTTC
TRBV5-1	TRBD1	TRBJ2-5	NA	CASSEDRVPGETQYF	TGCGCCAGCAGCGAAGACAGGGTTCCTGGGGAGACCCAGTACTTC
TRBV12-5	NA	TRBJ1-2	NA	CASGLAGEFGYTF	TGTGCTAGTGGTTTAGCCGGAGAGTTTGGCTACACCTTC